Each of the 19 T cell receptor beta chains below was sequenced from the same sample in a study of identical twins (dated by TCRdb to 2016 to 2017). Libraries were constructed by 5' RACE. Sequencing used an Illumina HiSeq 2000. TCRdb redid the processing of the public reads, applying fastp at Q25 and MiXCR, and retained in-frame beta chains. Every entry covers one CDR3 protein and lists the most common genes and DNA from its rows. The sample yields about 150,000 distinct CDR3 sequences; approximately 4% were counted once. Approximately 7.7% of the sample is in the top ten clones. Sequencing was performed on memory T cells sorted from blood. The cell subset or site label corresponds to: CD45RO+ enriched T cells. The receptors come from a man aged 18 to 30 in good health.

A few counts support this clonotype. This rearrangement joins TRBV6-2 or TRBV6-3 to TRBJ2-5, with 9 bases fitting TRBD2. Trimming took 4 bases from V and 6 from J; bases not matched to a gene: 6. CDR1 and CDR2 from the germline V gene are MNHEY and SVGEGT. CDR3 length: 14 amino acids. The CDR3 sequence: CASSLAGVRKTQYF. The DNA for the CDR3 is TGTGCCAGCAGTTTAGCGGGAGTTCGAAAGACCCAGTACTTC.

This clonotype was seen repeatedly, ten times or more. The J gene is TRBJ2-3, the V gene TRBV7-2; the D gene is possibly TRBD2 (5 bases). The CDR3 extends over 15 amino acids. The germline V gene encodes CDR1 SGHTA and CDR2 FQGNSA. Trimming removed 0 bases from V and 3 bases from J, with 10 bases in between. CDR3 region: CASSLAPSGTDTQYF. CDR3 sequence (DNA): TGTGCCAGCAGCTTAGCTCCGAGCGGAACAGATACGCAGTATTTT.

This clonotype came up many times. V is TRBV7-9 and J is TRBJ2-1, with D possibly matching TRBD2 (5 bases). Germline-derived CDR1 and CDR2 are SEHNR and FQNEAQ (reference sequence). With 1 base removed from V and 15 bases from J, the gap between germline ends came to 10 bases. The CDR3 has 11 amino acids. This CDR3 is CASSLVQDSFF. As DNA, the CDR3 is TGTGCCAGCAGCTTAGTTCAGGACTCGTTCTTC. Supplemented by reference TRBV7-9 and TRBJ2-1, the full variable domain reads DTGVSQNPRHKITKRGQNVTFRCDPISEHNRLYWYRQTLGQGPEFLTYFQNEAQLEKSRLLSDRFSAERPKGSFSTLEIQRTEQGDSAMYLCASSLVQDSFFGPGTRLTVL.

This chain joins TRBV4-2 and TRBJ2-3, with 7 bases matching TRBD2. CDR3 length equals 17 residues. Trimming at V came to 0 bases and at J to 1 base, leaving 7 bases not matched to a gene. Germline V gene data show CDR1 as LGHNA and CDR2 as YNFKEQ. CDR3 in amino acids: CASSQDTSAGGTDTQYF. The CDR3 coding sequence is TGTGCCAGCAGCCAAGATACTAGCGCTGGGGGCACAGATACGCAGTATTTT.

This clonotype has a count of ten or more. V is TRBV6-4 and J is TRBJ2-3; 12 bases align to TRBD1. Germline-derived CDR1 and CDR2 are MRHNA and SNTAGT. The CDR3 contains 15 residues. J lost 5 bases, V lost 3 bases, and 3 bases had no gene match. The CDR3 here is CASSDGTGGGDTQYF. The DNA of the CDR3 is TGTGCCAGCAGTGATGGGACAGGGGGCGGAGATACGCAGTATTTT.

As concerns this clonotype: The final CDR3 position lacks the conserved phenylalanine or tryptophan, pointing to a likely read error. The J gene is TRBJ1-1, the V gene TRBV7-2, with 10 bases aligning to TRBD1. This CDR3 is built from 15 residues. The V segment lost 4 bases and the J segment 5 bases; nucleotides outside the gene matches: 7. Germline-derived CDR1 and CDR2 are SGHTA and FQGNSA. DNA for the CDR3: TGTGCCAGCAGCTCCCGGGACAGGGGTTCGACTGAAGCTTTCCTT. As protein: CASSSRDRGSTEAFL.

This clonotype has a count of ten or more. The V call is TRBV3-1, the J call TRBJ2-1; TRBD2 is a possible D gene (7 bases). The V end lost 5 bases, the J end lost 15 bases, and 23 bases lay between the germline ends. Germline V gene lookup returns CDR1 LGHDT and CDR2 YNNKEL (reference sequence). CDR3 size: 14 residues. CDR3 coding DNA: TGTGCCAGCAGCGCAGGAGGGGGGGACTCGAAACCGTTCTTC. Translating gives CASSAGGGDSKPFF.

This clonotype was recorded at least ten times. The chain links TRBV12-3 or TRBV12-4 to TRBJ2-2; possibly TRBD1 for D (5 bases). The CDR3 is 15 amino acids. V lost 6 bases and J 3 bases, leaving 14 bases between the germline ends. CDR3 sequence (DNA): TGTGCCAGCAGCCCCGCAGGGTTGGACACCGGGGAGCTGTTTTTT. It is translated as CASSPAGLDTGELFF.

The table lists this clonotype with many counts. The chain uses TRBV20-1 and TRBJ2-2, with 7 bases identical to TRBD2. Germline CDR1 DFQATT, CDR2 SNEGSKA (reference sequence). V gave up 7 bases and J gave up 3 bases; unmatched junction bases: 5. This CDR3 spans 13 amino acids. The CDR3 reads CSVRRGYTGELFF. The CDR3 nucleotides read TGCAGTGTTAGGCGGGGGTACACCGGGGAGCTGTTTTTT.

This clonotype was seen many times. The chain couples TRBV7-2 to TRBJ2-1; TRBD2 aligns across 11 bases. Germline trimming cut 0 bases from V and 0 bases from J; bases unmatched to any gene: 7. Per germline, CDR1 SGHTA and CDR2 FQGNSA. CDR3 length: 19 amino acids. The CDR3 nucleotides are TGTGCCAGCAGCTTAGCTGGTAGCGGGAGGGTCCCCTCCTACAATGAGCAGTTCTTC. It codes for CASSLAGSGRVPSYNEQFF.

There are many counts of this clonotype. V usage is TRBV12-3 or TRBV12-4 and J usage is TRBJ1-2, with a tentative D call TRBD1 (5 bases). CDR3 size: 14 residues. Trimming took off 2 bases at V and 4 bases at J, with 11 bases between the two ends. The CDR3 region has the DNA TGTGCCAGCAGTTTATTTCGGGGCCTCTATGGCTACACCTTC. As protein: CASSLFRGLYGYTF.

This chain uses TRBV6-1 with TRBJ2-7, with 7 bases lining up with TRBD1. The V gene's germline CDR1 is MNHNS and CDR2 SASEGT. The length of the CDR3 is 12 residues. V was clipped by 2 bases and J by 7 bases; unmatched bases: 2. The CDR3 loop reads CASSERGQEQYV. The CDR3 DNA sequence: TGTGCCAGCAGTGAAAGGGGGCAGGAGCAGTACGTC.

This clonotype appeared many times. The CDR3 loop is CSAEDGQDEQYF. The CDR3 DNA reads as TGCAGTGCGGAGGACGGACAGGACGAGCAGTACTTC. The rearrangement joins TRBV20-1 to TRBJ2-7, with 7 bases that match TRBD1. Germline V CDR1 and CDR2: DFQATT, SNEGSKA (reference sequence). This CDR3 has 12 amino acids. V was pared by 6 bases and J by 5 bases, with 7 bases of the junction left unmatched.

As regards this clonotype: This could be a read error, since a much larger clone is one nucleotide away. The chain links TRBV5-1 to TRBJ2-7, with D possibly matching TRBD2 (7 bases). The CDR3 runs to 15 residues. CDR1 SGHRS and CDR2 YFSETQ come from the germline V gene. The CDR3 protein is CASRGGAGLSNEQYF. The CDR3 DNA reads TGCGCCAGCAGAGGGGGGGCGGGCCTCTCCAACGAGCAGTACTTC.

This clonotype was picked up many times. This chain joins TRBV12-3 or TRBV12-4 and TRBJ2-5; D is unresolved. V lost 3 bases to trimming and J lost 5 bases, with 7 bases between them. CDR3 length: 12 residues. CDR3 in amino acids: CASSFQRETQYF. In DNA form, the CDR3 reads TGTGCCAGCAGTTTTCAACGGGAGACCCAGTACTTC.

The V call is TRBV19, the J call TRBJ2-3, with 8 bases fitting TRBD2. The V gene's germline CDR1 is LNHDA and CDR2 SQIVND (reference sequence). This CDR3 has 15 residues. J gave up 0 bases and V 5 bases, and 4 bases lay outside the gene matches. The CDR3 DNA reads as TGTGCCAGTAGTTGGAGCGGGAGTAGCACAGATACGCAGTATTTT. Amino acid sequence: CASSWSGSSTDTQYF.

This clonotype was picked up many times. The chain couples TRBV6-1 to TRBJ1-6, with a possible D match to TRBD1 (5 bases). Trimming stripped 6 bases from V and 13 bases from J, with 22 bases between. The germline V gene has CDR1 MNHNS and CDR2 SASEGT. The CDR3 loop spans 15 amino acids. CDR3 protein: CASSSPGTLGSPLHF. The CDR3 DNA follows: TGTGCCAGCAGCTCCCCCGGGACCCTCGGCTCTCCCCTCCACTTT.

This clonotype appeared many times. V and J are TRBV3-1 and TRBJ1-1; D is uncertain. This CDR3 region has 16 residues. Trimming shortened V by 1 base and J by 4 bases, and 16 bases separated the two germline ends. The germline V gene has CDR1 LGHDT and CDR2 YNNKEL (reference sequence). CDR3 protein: CASSQVGGKRSTEAFF. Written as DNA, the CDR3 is TGTGCCAGCAGCCAAGTCGGCGGGAAACGGAGCACTGAAGCTTTCTTT.

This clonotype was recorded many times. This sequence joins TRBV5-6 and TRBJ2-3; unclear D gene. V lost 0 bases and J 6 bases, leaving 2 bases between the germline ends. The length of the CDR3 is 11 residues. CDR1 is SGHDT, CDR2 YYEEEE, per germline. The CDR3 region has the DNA TGTGCCAGCAGCTTGGAGGATACGCAGTATTTT. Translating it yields CASSLEDTQYF.